This T cell receptor beta chain was sequenced for a study of OX40 agonist ivuxolimab in advanced cancers. Some background on the complete study: The costimulatory receptor OX40 (CD134) was targeted by ivuxolimab, a fully human IgG2 agonistic monoclonal antibody. Intravenous ivuxolimab was administered to patients every 2 weeks at six dose levels: 0.01, 0.1, 0.3, 1.5, 3 and 10 mg/kg. Of the roughly 52 dose-escalation patients, hepatocellular carcinoma was present in around 20, melanoma in around 15, renal cell carcinoma in 9 and head and neck cancer in 9. In the dose-escalation cohort, 82.7% of patients were male, and the mean age was approximately 60 years, with a range of 23 to 79. Prior anti-PD-1, anti-PD-L1 or anti-CTLA-4 therapy was permitted, and less than 45% of dose-escalation patients had received checkpoint inhibitors. Three dose-escalation patients achieved partial responses, one with hepatocellular carcinoma and two with cutaneous melanoma. The purpose of peripheral TCRbeta sequencing was to test whether ivuxolimab changed TCR sequence diversity and led to clonal T-cell expansion. The paper reports the monotherapy dose-escalation portion (N of about 51 patients) of the phase I ivuxolimab trial.

What the research found in general, with its limitations: At doses from 0.1 to 3.0 mg/kg, clonal expansion was seen in both CD4+ and CD8+ blood T cells between baseline and week 6. Low levels of normalized T-cell clonal expansion were also seen in some nonresponding patients. In the 0.1-3.0 mg/kg groups, partial responders were among the patients with the lowest normalized peripheral clonal expansion, particularly in CD8+ T cells. Antigen specificity was not determined for the clonally expanded peripheral T cells. On average, CD8+ T cells showed more expanded clones than CD4+ T cells after ivuxolimab.

The trial excluded patients who had a history of autoimmune disease or who were on systemic immunosuppression. Peripheral blood for TCR sequencing was drawn from every dose cohort at baseline, at cycle 4 day 1 and at cycle 7 day 1. Samples were obtained from an open-label, multicenter, first-in-human phase I dose-escalation trial of ivuxolimab. Adults with locally advanced or metastatic melanoma, renal cell, hepatocellular, or head and neck squamous cell carcinoma were enrolled in the trial. Before TCR sequencing, CD4+ T cells and CD8+ T cells from peripheral blood were sorted into separate populations. Genomic DNA was extracted from sorted cells for sequencing of the TCRbeta CDR3 region. The immunoSEQ Assay was used for sequencing of TCRbeta CDR3 regions. TCRdb provides this immuneACCESS table in a form limited to in-frame rearrangements. Some clones are lacking; in checked studies, under half of them reflect an unresolved V gene, and why the rest are absent is not known. Within this sample are some 77,000 clones, with roughly 88% of them counted one time only. The ten largest make up around 2% of the sample.

On this clone itself: Its antigen has not been determined. No clone much larger than this one lies a single base away; base qualities are absent.

The material was CD4+ or CD8+ T cells sorted from blood, obtained in a trial of the OX40 agonist ivuxolimab. The sequence derives from an adult with an advanced solid tumor such as melanoma, head and neck, liver or kidney cancer.

The CDR3 has the sequence CAASDGLRYGYTF. The bases are TGTGCCGCTTCTGACGGGTTACGCTATGGCTACACCTTC. The sequence links TRBV10-3 to TRBJ1-2, with the D segment identity uncertain. CDR1 and CDR2 are drawn from the germline V gene: ENHRY, SYGVKD. Spanning cysteine to phenylalanine, the CDR3 consists of 13 amino acids. This entry keeps only the CDR3 DNA: 39 bases, framed from base 1. V lost 11 bases and J lost 4 bases; the stretch between them is 17 bases long.